A single sample is the source of the 15 T cell receptor beta chains below, sequenced in a study of cytomegalovirus exposure and HLA in healthy donors. Use of 60 Vbeta and 13 Jbeta primers characterized the PCR. The protocol was immunoSEQ multiplex PCR, while the TCRdb copy is restricted to in-frame clones and leaves out a portion. The sample carries some 140,000 clones, roughly 83% recorded once. The source material was PBMCs. The receptors originated from a man aged 35 to 55 in good health and CMV-seronegative.

The chain joins TRBV27 to TRBJ2-2; D not resolved. The germline V gene has CDR1 MNHEY and CDR2 SMNVEV (reference sequence). This CDR3 is built from 15 residues. The ends were cut back, 4 bases at V and 1 base at J, with 10 bases in the middle. The chain's CDR3 is CASSSAVLNTGELFF. The CDR3, as DNA: TGTGCCAGCAGTTCCGCAGTCCTGAACACCGGGGAGCTGTTTTTT.

This chain connects TRBV19 to TRBJ1-2, with 8 bases identical to TRBD1. Germline values: CDR1 LNHDA, CDR2 SQIVND (reference sequence). V was clipped by 10 bases and J by 4 bases; unmatched bases: 2. The CDR3 totals 11 residues. The CDR3, as DNA: TGTGCCACCGACAGGGGCTATGGCTACACCTTC. Translated: CATDRGYGYTF.

The CDR3 spells CASSQGEGNTEAFF. The CDR3 DNA reads as TGTGCCAGCAGTCAAGGGGAGGGAAACACTGAAGCTTTCTTT. This rearrangement joins TRBV6-1 to TRBJ1-1, with a possible D match to TRBD1 (5 bases). The CDR3 totals 14 residues. With 5 bases removed from V and 2 bases from J, the gap between germline ends came to 12 bases. Germline loops: CDR1 MNHNS, CDR2 SASEGT.

The genes are TRBV4-1 and TRBJ1-2; no reliable D call. The V end lost 4 bases, the J end lost 3 bases, and 15 bases lay between the germline ends. Germline V gives CDR1 MGHRA, CDR2 YSYEKL. This CDR3 spans 15 amino acids. CDR3 in amino acids: CASSPLSLVDYGYTF. The CDR3 nucleotides read TGCGCCAGCAGCCCGCTTAGTTTAGTGGACTATGGCTACACCTTC.

V usage is TRBV19 and J usage is TRBJ2-1; no reliable D call. Germline V gives CDR1 LNHDA, CDR2 SQIVND (reference sequence). The CDR3 runs 12 residues. The V and J ends lost 3 bases and 5 bases respectively, with 5 bases between them. CDR3 DNA: TGTGCCAGTAGTATGTCTGACAATGAGCAGTTCTTC. Its translation is CASSMSDNEQFF.

The chain carries TRBV11-2 and TRBJ2-4; 7 bases are a match to TRBD1. The CDR3 spans 14 residues. J was trimmed by 6 bases and V by 5 bases; bases with no gene match: 7. Germline values: CDR1 SGHAT, CDR2 FQNNGV. The CDR3 protein is CASSPPGQLNIQYF. The CDR3 DNA reads as TGTGCCAGCAGCCCGCCGGGACAGCTAAACATTCAGTACTTC.

This clone showed up just a few times. The rearrangement links TRBV7-9 to TRBJ1-3; D is ambiguous. Looked up from germline, CDR1 is SEHNR and CDR2 is FQNEAQ (reference sequence). This CDR3 has 15 residues. Trimming left V 1 base short and J 0 bases short, with 7 bases between. The CDR3 is CASSLGSSSGNTIYF. CDR3 in DNA: TGTGCCAGCAGCTTAGGCTCGAGCTCTGGAAACACCATATATTTT.

This chain links TRBV7-2 with TRBJ1-1; possible D gene TRBD1, 6 bases. Germline V gene sequence: CDR1 SGHTA, CDR2 FQGNSA. V was cut by 1 base and J by 11 bases, with 14 bases left in between. This CDR3 is built from 13 residues. CDR3 coding DNA: TGTGCCAGCAGCTTAGAAGGGGGGCGGGAGGCTTTCTTT. This encodes CASSLEGGREAFF.

The CDR3 here is CAWRVQGGITEAFF. The CDR3 DNA follows: TGTGCCTGGAGGGTACAGGGGGGAATCACTGAAGCTTTCTTT. The rearrangement joins TRBV30 to TRBJ1-1, with 8 bases fitting TRBD1. This CDR3 is 14 amino acids long. In germline, CDR1 is GTSNPN, CDR2 SVGIG (reference sequence). V lost 3 bases, J lost 4 bases, and 7 bases stayed unmatched.

This rearrangement joins TRBV9 to TRBJ1-2, with no clear D. Germline V gene data show CDR1 as SGDLS and CDR2 as YYNGEE. Trimming removed 4 bases from V and 3 bases from J, with 16 bases in between. This CDR3 has 15 amino acids. The CDR3 spells CASSPPAAAYYGYTF. The CDR3 DNA reads as TGTGCCAGCAGCCCCCCAGCAGCGGCTTACTATGGCTACACCTTC. Filled out from reference TRBV9 and TRBJ1-2, the complete variable domain reads DSGVTQTPKHLITATGQRVTLRCSPRSGDLSVYWYQQSLDQGLQFLIQYYNGEERAKGNILERFSAQQFPDLHSELNLSSLELGDSALYFCASSPPAAAYYGYTFGSGTRLTVV.

This rearrangement joins TRBV4-3 to TRBJ2-7, with 8 bases that match TRBD2. This CDR3 has 19 amino acids. Germline V CDR1 and CDR2: LGHNA, YSLEER. Trimming took 0 bases from V and 2 from J; bases not matched to a gene: 15. The CDR3 loop is CASSQDPAGATISPYEQYF. In DNA form, the CDR3 reads TGCGCCAGCAGCCAAGATCCAGCGGGGGCCACGATCTCTCCCTACGAGCAGTACTTC.

CDR3 region: CASRGSSYEQYF. CDR3 coding DNA: TGTGCCAGCAGGGGCAGCTCCTACGAGCAGTACTTC. This chain uses TRBV6-5 with TRBJ2-5; D not certain. The J call may be mistaken, given a closer DNA end match to TRBJ2-7. The CDR3 has 12 residues. Looked up from germline, CDR1 is MNHEY and CDR2 is SVGAGI.

V gene TRBV5-1 combines with J gene TRBJ2-7; weak D call: TRBD2 (5 bases). V was pared by 3 bases and J by 2 bases, with 12 bases between. This CDR3 is 14 amino acids long. CDR1 is SGHRS, CDR2 YFSETQ, per germline. CDR3 in DNA: TGCGCCAGCAGCTCTCCGGGAATGACCTACGAGCAGTACTTC. This sequence encodes CASSSPGMTYEQYF.

This clone was observed once. The V gene is TRBV7-2, the J gene TRBJ2-5; the match to TRBD2 covers 9 bases. The CDR3 is 14 amino acids. Germline CDR1 is SGHTA and CDR2 is FQGNSA. J was trimmed by 2 bases and V by 5 bases; bases with no gene match: 3. The CDR3 bases are TGTGCCAGCAGCCCCAGCGGGGGGCAAGAGACCCAGTACTTC. This sequence encodes CASSPSGGQETQYF.

V and J are TRBV6-5 and TRBJ2-3; weak D call: TRBD2 (5 bases). Per the germline V gene, CDR1 is MNHEY and CDR2 is SVGAGI. The ends were cut back, 2 bases at V and 0 bases at J, with 12 bases in the middle. CDR3 size: 16 residues. The CDR3 DNA reads TGTGCCAGCAGTTACGGACCGGGCGGGAGCACAGATACGCAGTATTTT. Translated, it gives CASSYGPGGSTDTQYF.